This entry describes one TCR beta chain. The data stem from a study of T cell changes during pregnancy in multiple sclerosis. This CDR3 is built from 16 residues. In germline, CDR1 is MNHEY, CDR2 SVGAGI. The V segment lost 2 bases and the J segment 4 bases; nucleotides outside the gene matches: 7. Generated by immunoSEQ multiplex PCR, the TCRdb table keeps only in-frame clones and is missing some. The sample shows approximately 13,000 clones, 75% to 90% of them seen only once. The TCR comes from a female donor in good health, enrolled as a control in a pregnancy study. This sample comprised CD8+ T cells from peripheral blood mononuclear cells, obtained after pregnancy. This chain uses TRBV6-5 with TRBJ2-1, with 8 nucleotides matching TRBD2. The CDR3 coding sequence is TGTGCCAGCAGTTACATAAGCGGGAGCTTGTACAATGAGCAGTTCTTC. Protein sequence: CASSYISGSLYNEQFF.